This T cell receptor (beta chain) was captured by sequencing in a study of blood T cells in healthy people across ages (dated by TCRdb to about 2015). As for the study more broadly: In model experiments, template switching captured about one uniquely barcoded TCR beta cDNA molecule for every two T cells. Using deep sequencing normalized with unique cDNA molecular identifiers, the study measured how TCR beta repertoire diversity changes with age. Donors were grouped into four age groups: young (average approximately 15 years), middle-aged (around 39), aged (around 62) and long-lived (approximately 78). To avoid experimental bias, donors of different ages were distributed randomly across sequencing lanes. Using the same blood draw, the study looked at two additional independent replicas of 1 million unique cDNA reads for two donors, one aged 18 to 29 and the other aged 80 or older.

Overall study results and their limits: Because the CMV infection status of the donors was unknown, age-related changes in expanded clonotypes may potentially have been confounded. The long-lived group showed more naive CD4+ T cells, fewer expanded clones and increased TCR diversity than the aged group, suggesting age selection. Estimates of total diversity based on one million sequenced T cells were considered lower bounds and underestimates. Observed TCR beta diversity per million T cells fell roughly linearly with age, and a significant reduction was already apparent by age roughly 41. Since profiling was done on bulk unsorted PBMCs, naive and antigen-experienced compartments could not be conclusively compared. There was a strong correlation between observed TCR beta diversity and the percentage of naive T cells measured by flow cytometry.

The CDR3 covers 13 residues, taking in both the cysteine and the phenylalanine. Only the CDR3 DNA stays, 39 bases, in frame from base 1. The trim is 5 bases for V and 9 bases for J, with a gap of 19 bases between the germline ends. CDR1 and CDR2 are drawn from the germline V gene: SQVTM, ANQGSEA. Library prep was done by 5' RACE. TCRdb shows the sequencer as Illumina HiSeq 2500. A second PCR of 7 to 11 cycles was run with a J-beta primer mix and a sample-barcoded 5' primer. Each TCR beta cDNA molecule received a unique molecular identifier from a template-switch 5' adaptor carrying 12 random nucleotides. At least 3 million CDR3-containing paired-end reads were obtained from each sample. First-strand cDNA synthesis was performed from all RNA using the Mint cDNA synthesis kit, with priming by a TRBC-specific oligonucleotide. After uracil-DNA glycosylase treatment, a first 18-cycle PCR used universal primers M1SS and BC2_uni_R on all cDNA. The authors' pipeline ran thus. Each sample was normalized by randomly selecting 1 million high-quality reads, each carrying a distinct molecular identifier. Reads sharing molecular identifiers were discarded rather than binned into consensus sequences. MiTCR, with a Q25 quality threshold and the strictest error-elimination algorithm, was used for CDR3 identification, clonotype clustering and error correction. A nonparametric unseen species model with Euler transformation was used to estimate a lower bound on total TCR beta diversity. TCRdb reprocessing: public reads trimmed at Q25 with fastp, clones called with MiXCR, in-frame beta chains kept. Merged by CDR3 protein, the rows form single entries marked with the most common genes and DNA. It is TCRdb's table, rather than the study itself, that gives the V and J calls and clone size. Recorded for this sample are 2 million or so distinct CDR3 sequences; roughly 50% of them occurred a single time. Together, the top ten hold 2% to 2.5% of the sample.

The donors were 40 or so Caucasian individuals from Russia, aged 6 to 90 years, who were systemically healthy. Around 10 milliliters of peripheral blood were collected from each donor into EDTA-treated Vacutainer tubes. Ficoll-Paque density-gradient centrifugation was used to isolate PBMCs, with at least 6 million obtained per sample. Total RNA was extracted from PBMCs with Trizol reagent, with at least 6 micrograms obtained per sample. For every donor, an aliquot of PBMCs went through flow cytometry to measure the percentages of naive CD45RAhigh/CD27high T cells. Concerning this clonotype: This receptor's antigen is unknown. Base qualities are missing; no much larger clone stands one base away.

This sequence was found in a woman aged 40 to 50 in good health. The V gene is TRBV29-1 and the J gene is TRBJ2-5; a tentative D call is TRBD2 (5 bases match). The sample consisted of blood. The DNA is TGCAGCGTTCCTGAGAGGGCCTCTGGGGCCCAGTACTTC. The encoded protein is CSVPERASGAQYF.